These 3 T cell receptor beta chains were all obtained from the same sample, sequenced in a study of CD8+ T cells in alopecia areata. Treatment in this sample: oral pan-JAK inhibitor, 5-10 mg twice daily. RNA, once extracted, was reverse transcribed into cDNA for use as the sequencing template. Data came from immunoSEQ multiplex PCR; TCRdb stores just in-frame clones and leaves some out. This sample yields around 290,000 clones, of which 58% are seen a single time; over 1.5% belongs to the top ten. The sample consisted of CD4+ T cells sorted from blood, taken at week 24, from a patient treated with tofacitinib. All receptors derive from a human donor with alopecia areata.

This chain joins TRBV19 and TRBJ2-7; 7 nucleotides line up with TRBD1. The CDR3 has 13 amino acids. Looked up from germline, CDR1 is LNHDA and CDR2 is SQIVND (reference sequence). V trimming: 4 bases; J trimming: 6 bases; junction bases outside the gene matches: 6. This chain's CDR3 is CASSTGTDGEQYF. The CDR3 coding sequence is TGTGCCAGTAGTACCGGGACAGATGGCGAGCAGTACTTC. The whole variable domain, remainder taken from reference TRBV19 and TRBJ2-7, is DGGITQSPKYLFRKEGQNVTLSCEQNLNHDAMYWYRQDPGQGLRLIYYSQIVNDFQKGDIAEGYSVSREKKESFPLTVTSAQKNPTAFYLCASSTGTDGEQYFGPGTRLTVT.

On this clone itself: In the same sample, other DNA sequences code for this CDR3. This rearrangement joins TRBV5-1 to TRBJ2-7; 10 nucleotides match TRBD1. The ends lost 0 bases at V and 6 bases at J; junction bases unmatched: 0. The CDR3 loop spans 13 amino acids. Germline V gene lookup returns CDR1 SGHRS and CDR2 YFSETQ. This CDR3 is CASSLGTGGEQYF. The CDR3 region has the DNA TGCGCCAGCAGCTTGGGGACAGGGGGCGAGCAGTACTTC.

This clone was counted a few times. The V call is TRBV13, the J call TRBJ2-2; D uncertain. The CDR3 totals 12 residues. Germline V gives CDR1 PRHDT, CDR2 FYEKMQ (reference sequence). V lost 3 bases and J 7 bases, leaving 6 bases between the germline ends. This CDR3 is CASSFPYGELFF. In DNA form, the CDR3 reads TGTGCCAGCAGCTTTCCGTACGGGGAGCTGTTTTTT.